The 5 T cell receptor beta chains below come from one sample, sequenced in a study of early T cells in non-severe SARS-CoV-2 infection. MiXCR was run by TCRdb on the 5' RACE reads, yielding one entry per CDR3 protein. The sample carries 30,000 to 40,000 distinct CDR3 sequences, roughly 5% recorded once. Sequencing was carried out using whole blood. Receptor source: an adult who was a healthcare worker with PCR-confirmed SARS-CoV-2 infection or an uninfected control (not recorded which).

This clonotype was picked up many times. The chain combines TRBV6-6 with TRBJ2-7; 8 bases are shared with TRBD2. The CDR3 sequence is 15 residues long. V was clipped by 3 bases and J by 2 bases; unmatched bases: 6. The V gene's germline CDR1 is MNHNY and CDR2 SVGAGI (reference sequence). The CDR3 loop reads CASSYAPGLAYEQYF. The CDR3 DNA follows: TGTGCCAGCAGTTATGCACCGGGACTAGCCTACGAGCAGTACTTC.

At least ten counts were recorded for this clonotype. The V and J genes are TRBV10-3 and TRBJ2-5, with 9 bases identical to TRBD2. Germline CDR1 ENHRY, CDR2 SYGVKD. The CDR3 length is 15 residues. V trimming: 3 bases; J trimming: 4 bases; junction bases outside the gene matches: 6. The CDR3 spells CAISDLGLAPETQYF. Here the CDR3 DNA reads TGTGCCATCAGTGACCTTGGACTAGCGCCAGAGACCCAGTACTTC.

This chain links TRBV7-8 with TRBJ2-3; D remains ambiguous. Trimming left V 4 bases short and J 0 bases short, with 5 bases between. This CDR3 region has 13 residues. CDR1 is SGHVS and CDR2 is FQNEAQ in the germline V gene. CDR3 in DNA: TGTGCCAGCAGCTCCGGGAGCACAGATACGCAGTATTTT. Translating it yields CASSSGSTDTQYF.

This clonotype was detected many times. CDR3 DNA: TGTGCCAGCAGCTCTGGACTAGCGGGGGTTGAATCCTACAATGAGCAGTTCTTC. Residues: CASSSGLAGVESYNEQFF. This rearrangement joins TRBV5-6 to TRBJ2-1, with 13 positions matching TRBD2. The V segment lost 3 bases and the J segment 1 base; nucleotides outside the gene matches: 7. Per germline, CDR1 SGHDT and CDR2 YYEEEE. This CDR3 region has 18 residues.

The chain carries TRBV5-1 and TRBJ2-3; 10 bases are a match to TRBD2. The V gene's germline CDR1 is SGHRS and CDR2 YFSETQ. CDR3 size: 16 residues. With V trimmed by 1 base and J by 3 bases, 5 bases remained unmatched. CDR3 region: CASSLRASGGTDTQYF. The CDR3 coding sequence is TGCGCCAGCAGCTTGAGGGCTAGCGGGGGAACAGATACGCAGTATTTT. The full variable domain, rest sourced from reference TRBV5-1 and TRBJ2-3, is KAGVTQTPRYLIKTRGQQVTLSCSPISGHRSVSWYQQTPGQGLQFLFEYFSETQRNKGNFPGRFSGRQFSNSRSEMNVSTLELGDSALYLCASSLRASGGTDTQYFGPGTRLTVL.